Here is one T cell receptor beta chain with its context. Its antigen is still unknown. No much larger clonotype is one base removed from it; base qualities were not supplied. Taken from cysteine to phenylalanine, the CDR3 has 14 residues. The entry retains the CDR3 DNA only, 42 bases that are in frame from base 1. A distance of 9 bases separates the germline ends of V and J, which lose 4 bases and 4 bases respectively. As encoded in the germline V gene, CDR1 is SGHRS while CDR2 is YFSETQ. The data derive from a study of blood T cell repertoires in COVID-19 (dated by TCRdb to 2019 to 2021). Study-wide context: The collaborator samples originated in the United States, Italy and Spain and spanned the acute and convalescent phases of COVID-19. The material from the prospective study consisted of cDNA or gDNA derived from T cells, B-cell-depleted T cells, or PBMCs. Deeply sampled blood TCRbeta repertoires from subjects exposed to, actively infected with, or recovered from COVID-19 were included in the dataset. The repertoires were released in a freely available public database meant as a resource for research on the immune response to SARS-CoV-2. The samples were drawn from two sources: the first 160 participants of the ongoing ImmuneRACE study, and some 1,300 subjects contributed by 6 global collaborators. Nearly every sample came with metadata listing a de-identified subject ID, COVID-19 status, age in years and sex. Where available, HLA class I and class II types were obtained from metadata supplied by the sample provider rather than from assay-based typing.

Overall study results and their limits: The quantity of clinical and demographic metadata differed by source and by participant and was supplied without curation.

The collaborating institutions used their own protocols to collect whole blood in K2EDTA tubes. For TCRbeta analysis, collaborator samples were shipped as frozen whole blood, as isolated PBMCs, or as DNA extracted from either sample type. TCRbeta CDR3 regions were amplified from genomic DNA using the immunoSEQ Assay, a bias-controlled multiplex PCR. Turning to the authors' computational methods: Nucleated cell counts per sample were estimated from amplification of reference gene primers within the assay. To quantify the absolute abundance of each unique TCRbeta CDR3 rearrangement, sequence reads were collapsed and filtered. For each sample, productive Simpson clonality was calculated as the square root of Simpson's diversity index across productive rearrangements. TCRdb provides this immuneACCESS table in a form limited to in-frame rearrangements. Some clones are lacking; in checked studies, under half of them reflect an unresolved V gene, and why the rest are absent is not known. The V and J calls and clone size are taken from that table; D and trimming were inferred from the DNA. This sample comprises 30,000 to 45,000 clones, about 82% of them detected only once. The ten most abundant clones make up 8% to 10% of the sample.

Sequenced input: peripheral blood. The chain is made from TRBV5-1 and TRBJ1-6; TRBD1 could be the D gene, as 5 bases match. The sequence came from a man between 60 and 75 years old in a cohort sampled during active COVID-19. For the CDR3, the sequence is CASSKDTYNSPLHF. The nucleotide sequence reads TGCGCCAGCAGCAAGGACACTTATAATTCACCCCTCCACTTT.